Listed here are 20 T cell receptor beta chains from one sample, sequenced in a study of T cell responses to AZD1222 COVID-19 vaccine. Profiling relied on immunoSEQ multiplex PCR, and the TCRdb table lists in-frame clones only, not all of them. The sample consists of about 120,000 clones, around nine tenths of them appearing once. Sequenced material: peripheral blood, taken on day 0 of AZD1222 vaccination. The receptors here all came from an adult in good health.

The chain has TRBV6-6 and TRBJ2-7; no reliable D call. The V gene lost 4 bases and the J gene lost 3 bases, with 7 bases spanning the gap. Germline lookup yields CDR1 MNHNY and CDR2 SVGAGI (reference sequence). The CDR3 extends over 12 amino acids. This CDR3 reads CASSFANYEQYF. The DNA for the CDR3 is TGTGCCAGCAGTTTCGCAAACTACGAGCAGTACTTC.

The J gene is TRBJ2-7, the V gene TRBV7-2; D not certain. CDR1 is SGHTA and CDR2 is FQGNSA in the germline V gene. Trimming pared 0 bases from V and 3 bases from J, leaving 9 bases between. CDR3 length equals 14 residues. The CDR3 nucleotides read TGTGCCAGCAGCTTAGCCGGTCGGAACTACGAGCAGTACTTC. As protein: CASSLAGRNYEQYF.

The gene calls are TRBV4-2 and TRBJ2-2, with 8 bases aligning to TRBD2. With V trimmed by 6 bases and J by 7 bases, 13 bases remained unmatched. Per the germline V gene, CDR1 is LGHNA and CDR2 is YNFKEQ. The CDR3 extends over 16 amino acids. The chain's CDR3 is CASRGQPAGELGELFF. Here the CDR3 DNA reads TGTGCCAGCAGGGGGCAGCCAGCGGGAGAGCTCGGGGAGCTGTTTTTT.

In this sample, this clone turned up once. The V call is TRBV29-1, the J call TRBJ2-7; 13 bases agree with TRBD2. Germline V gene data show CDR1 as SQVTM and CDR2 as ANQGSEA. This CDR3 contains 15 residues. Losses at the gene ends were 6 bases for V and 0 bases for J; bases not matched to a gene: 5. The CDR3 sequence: CSVSGLAGVSYEQYF. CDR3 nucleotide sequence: TGCAGCGTGTCTGGACTAGCGGGGGTCTCCTACGAGCAGTACTTC.

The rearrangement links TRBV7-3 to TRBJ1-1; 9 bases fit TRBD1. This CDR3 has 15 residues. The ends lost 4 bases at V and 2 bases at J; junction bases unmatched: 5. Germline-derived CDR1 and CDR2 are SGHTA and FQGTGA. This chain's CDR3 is CASSSTGGGNTEAFF. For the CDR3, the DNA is TGTGCCAGCAGCTCCACAGGGGGCGGAAACACTGAAGCTTTCTTT. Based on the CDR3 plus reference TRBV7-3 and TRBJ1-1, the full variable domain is GAGVSQTPSNKVTEKGKYVELRCDPISGHTALYWYRQSLGQGPEFLIYFQGTGAADDSGLPNDRFFAVRPEGSVSTLKIQRTERGDSAVYLCASSSTGGGNTEAFFGQGTRLTVV.

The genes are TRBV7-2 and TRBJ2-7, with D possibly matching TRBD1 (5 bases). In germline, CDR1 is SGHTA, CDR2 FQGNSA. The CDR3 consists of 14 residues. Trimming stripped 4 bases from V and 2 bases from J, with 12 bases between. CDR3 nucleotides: TGTGCCAGCAGCTCAAGACAGCCCCCCTACGAGCAGTACTTC. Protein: CASSSRQPPYEQYF.

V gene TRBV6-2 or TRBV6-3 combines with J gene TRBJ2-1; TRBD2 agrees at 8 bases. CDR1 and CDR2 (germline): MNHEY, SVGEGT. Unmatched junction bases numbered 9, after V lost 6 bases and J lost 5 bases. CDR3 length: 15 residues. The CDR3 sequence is CASSPLGRGDNEQFF. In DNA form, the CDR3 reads TGTGCCAGCAGCCCGCTAGGGCGGGGGGACAATGAGCAGTTCTTC.

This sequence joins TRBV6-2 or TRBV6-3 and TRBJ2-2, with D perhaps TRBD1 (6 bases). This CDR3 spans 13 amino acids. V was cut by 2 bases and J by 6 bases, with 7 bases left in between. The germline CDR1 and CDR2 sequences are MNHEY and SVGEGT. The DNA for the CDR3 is TGTGCCAGCAGTTACGGGGGCCCCGGGGAGCTGTTTTTT. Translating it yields CASSYGGPGELFF.

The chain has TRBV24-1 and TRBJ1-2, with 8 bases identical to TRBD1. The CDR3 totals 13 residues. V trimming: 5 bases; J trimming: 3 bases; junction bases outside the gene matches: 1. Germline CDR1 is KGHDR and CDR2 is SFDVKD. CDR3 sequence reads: CATSGGQDYGYTF. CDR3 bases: TGTGCCACCAGTGGGGGACAGGACTATGGCTACACCTTC.

Here the CDR3 DNA reads TGTGCCAGCAGGGGACAGGGGAGGGGTTACCAGCCCCAGCATTTT. Translated, it gives CASRGQGRGYQPQHF. The chain has TRBV28 and TRBJ1-5, with 10 bases fitting TRBD1. Trimming at V came to 6 bases and at J to 7 bases, leaving 9 bases not matched to a gene. The CDR3 runs to 15 residues. CDR1 MDHEN and CDR2 SYDVKM come from the germline V gene.

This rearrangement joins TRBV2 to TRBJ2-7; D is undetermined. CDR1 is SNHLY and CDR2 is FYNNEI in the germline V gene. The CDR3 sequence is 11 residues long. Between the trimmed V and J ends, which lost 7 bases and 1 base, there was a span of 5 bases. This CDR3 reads CASMFSYEQYF. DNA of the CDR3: TGTGCCAGCATGTTTTCCTACGAGCAGTACTTC.

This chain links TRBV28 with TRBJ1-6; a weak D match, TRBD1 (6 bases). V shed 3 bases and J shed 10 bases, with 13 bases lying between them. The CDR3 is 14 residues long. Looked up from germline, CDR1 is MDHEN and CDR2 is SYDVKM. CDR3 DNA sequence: TGTGCCAGCAGTTTTGACAGGTTGGGGTCACCCCTCCACTTT. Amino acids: CASSFDRLGSPLHF.

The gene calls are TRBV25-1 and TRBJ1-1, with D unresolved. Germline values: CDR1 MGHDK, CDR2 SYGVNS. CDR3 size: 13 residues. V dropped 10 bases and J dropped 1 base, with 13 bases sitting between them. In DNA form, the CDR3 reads TGTGCCACCCGATTTCTGGAGAACACTGAAGCTTTCTTT. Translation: CATRFLENTEAFF.

The CDR3 DNA sequence: TGTGCCAGCAGTGAAACAGGCGGCCCGCAGTATTTT. It yields the protein CASSETGGPQYF. V and J are TRBV2 and TRBJ2-3; perhaps TRBD1 as D (5 bases). Trimming removed 2 bases at V and 10 bases at J, with 10 bases between. CDR3 size: 12 residues. Germline lookup yields CDR1 SNHLY and CDR2 FYNNEI.

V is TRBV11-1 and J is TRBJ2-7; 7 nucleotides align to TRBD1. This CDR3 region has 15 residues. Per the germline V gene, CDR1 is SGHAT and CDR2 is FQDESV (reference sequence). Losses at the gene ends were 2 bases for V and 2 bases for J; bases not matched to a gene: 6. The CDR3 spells CASSLTAGGAYEQYF. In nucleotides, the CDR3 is TGTGCCAGCAGCTTAACGGCAGGGGGAGCCTACGAGCAGTACTTC. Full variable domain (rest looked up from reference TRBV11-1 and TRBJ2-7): EAEVAQSPRYKITEKSQAVAFWCDPISGHATLYWYRQILGQGPELLVQFQDESVVDDSQLPKDRFSAERLKGVDSTLKIQPAELGDSAMYLCASSLTAGGAYEQYFGPGTRLTVT.

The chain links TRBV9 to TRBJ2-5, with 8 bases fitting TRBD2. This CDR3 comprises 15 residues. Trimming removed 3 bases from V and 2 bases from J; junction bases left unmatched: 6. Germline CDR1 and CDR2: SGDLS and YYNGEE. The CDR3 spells CASSGRLAGQETQYF. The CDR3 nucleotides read TGTGCCAGCAGCGGTCGCTTAGCGGGGCAAGAGACCCAGTACTTC.

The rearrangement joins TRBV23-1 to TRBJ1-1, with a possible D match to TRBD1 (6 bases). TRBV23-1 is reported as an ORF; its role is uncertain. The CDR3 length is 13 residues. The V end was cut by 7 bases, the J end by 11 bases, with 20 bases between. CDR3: CASNRQGPQWAFF. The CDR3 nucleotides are TGCGCCAGCAATCGCCAGGGGCCCCAGTGGGCTTTCTTT.

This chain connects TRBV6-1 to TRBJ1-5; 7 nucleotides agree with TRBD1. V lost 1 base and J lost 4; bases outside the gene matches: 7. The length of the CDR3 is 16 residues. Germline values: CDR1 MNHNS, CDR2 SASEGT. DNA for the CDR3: TGTGCCAGCAGTGAAGATAAGGGGGCGGTTAATCAGCCCCAGCATTTT. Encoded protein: CASSEDKGAVNQPQHF.

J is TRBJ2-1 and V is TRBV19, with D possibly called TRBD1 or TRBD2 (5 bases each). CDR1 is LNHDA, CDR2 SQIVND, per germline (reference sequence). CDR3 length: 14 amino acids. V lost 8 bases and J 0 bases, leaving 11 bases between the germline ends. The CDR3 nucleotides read TGTGCCAGTGCCGCAGGGAGCTCCTACAATGAGCAGTTCTTC. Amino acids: CASAAGSSYNEQFF. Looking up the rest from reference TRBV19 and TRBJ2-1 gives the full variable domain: DGGITQSPKYLFRKEGQNVTLSCEQNLNHDAMYWYRQDPGQGLRLIYYSQIVNDFQKGDIAEGYSVSREKKESFPLTVTSAQKNPTAFYLCASAAGSSYNEQFFGPGTRLTVL.

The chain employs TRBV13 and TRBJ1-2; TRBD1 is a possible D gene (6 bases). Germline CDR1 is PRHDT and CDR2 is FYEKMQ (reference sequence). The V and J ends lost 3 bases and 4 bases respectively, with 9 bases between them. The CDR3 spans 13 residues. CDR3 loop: CASSLTGFYGYTF. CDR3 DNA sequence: TGTGCCAGCAGCTTGACAGGTTTCTATGGCTACACCTTC.